A selection of T cell receptor beta chains follows, all from one sample in a study of T cells in localized non-small cell lung cancer. Sequencing was performed with immunoSEQ multiplex PCR; in TCRdb, only in-frame clones are kept and a portion is missing. The top ten hold about 38% of the sample, which has over 30,000 clones, 78% seen once. Specimen: peripheral blood, collected before any cancer treatment. The receptors were sampled from a male donor older than 55 with stage II squamous cell lung carcinoma. CDR3s include the opening cysteine and the closing phenylalanine or tryptophan. Each record gives: CDR3 DNA, CDR3 protein, J gene, clone size, D gene, V gene. D genes are given only for firm matches. Rows may omit the clone size; those that give it use once, few, many or a size class.

CDR3nt: TGTGCCAGCAGCCGCCAAGAGACCCAGTACTTC
CDR3aa: CASSRQETQYF
j_gene: TRBJ2-5
abundance: NA
d_gene: NA
v_gene: TRBV7-6

CDR3nt: TGCGCCAGCAGCCAAGATCGGACAGGGGGCAATGAGCAGTTCTTC
CDR3aa: CASSQDRTGGNEQFF
j_gene: TRBJ2-1
abundance: NA
d_gene: TRBD1
v_gene: TRBV4-1

CDR3nt: TGTGCCAGCAGCTTGGCGGGGTATGGCTACACCTTC
CDR3aa: CASSLAGYGYTF
j_gene: TRBJ1-2
abundance: NA
d_gene: NA
v_gene: TRBV5-6

CDR3nt: TGTGCCAGCAGTGAATTTATAGGGTACACAGGGTCGACTGAAGCTTTCTTT
CDR3aa: CASSEFIGYTGSTEAFF
j_gene: TRBJ1-1
abundance: NA
d_gene: NA
v_gene: TRBV2

CDR3nt: TGTGCCAGCAGCTACGGAAGAAGAGATACGCAGTATTTT
CDR3aa: CASSYGRRDTQYF
j_gene: TRBJ2-3
abundance: NA
d_gene: NA
v_gene: TRBV7-2

CDR3nt: TGTGCCAGCTCTAACTCGAGGGAGGATCAAGCTTTCTTT
CDR3aa: CASSNSREDQAFF
j_gene: TRBJ1-1
abundance: NA
d_gene: NA
v_gene: TRBV18

CDR3nt: TGTGCCAGCAGCTTATCTTTGGTAGGACAGTACCCTTCACCCCTCCACTTT
CDR3aa: CASSLSLVGQYPSPLHF
j_gene: TRBJ1-6
abundance: NA
d_gene: NA
v_gene: TRBV7-2

CDR3nt: TGTGCCAGCAGTATGGATTCTAACTATGGCTACACCTTC
CDR3aa: CASSMDSNYGYTF
j_gene: TRBJ1-2
abundance: NA
d_gene: NA
v_gene: TRBV6-5

CDR3nt: TGTGCCAGCAGCCGTTACAGCTACGAGCAGTACTTC
CDR3aa: CASSRYSYEQYF
j_gene: TRBJ2-7
abundance: NA
d_gene: NA
v_gene: TRBV7-2

CDR3nt: TGCGCCAGCAGCTTGGGGCAGATAAACACAGATACGCAGTATTTT
CDR3aa: CASSLGQINTDTQYF
j_gene: TRBJ2-3
abundance: NA
d_gene: NA
v_gene: TRBV5-1

CDR3nt: TGTGCCAGCAGTTTAGCGCCGGTTTATAATTCACCCCTCCACTTT
CDR3aa: CASSLAPVYNSPLHF
j_gene: TRBJ1-6
abundance: NA
d_gene: NA
v_gene: TRBV28

CDR3nt: TGTGCTAGTGGTTTGGTATTAGGTGGGAATACTGCCGGGGAGCTGTTTTTT
CDR3aa: CASGLVLGGNTAGELFF
j_gene: TRBJ2-2
abundance: NA
d_gene: NA
v_gene: TRBV12-5

CDR3nt: TGTGCCAGCAGCTTGGTAGCGGGCGACGAGCAGTACTTC
CDR3aa: CASSLVAGDEQYF
j_gene: TRBJ2-7
abundance: NA
d_gene: TRBD2
v_gene: TRBV5-4

CDR3nt: TGTGCCAGCAGTTCCCCCCAAATGGGAGGTTATGAAGCTTTCTTT
CDR3aa: CASSSPQMGGYEAFF
j_gene: TRBJ1-1
abundance: few
d_gene: NA
v_gene: TRBV6-5

CDR3nt: TGTGCCAGCAGCTCAAAAGCCTACGAGCAGTACTTC
CDR3aa: CASSSKAYEQYF
j_gene: TRBJ2-7
abundance: NA
d_gene: NA
v_gene: TRBV11-1

CDR3nt: TGTGCCACCGCGCTAGATTCGGGGGATACCTATGGCTACACCTTC
CDR3aa: CATALDSGDTYGYTF
j_gene: TRBJ1-2
abundance: few
d_gene: NA
v_gene: TRBV19

CDR3nt: TGTGCCAGCAGCGGGACTAGCGGGAGGAGAGAGACCCAGTACTTC
CDR3aa: CASSGTSGRRETQYF
j_gene: TRBJ2-5
abundance: NA
d_gene: TRBD2
v_gene: TRBV2

CDR3nt: TGTGCCAGCAGCCCCCAGACAGAGCAGTTCTTC
CDR3aa: CASSPQTEQFF
j_gene: TRBJ2-1
abundance: NA
d_gene: NA
v_gene: TRBV7-9

CDR3nt: TGTGCCAGTAACAGGGCCGGGACTTACACTGAAGCTTTCTTT
CDR3aa: CASNRAGTYTEAFF
j_gene: TRBJ1-1
abundance: NA
d_gene: NA
v_gene: TRBV19

CDR3nt: TGTGCCAGCAGTGAGGGGGCAAGGACTGAAGCTTTCTTT
CDR3aa: CASSEGARTEAFF
j_gene: TRBJ1-1
abundance: NA
d_gene: TRBD1
v_gene: TRBV7-3

CDR3nt: TGCAGTGCTTCCGGAGGCGAGACCCAGTACTTC
CDR3aa: CSASGGETQYF
j_gene: TRBJ2-5
abundance: NA
d_gene: NA
v_gene: TRBV20-1

CDR3nt: TGTGCCAGCTCACCAGGACTAGCGGGAGACCCGCAGTACTTC
CDR3aa: CASSPGLAGDPQYF
j_gene: TRBJ2-7
abundance: NA
d_gene: TRBD2
v_gene: TRBV18

CDR3nt: TGTGCCAGCAGTGTCGGGGGGGGACAAGAGACCCAGTACTTC
CDR3aa: CASSVGGGQETQYF
j_gene: TRBJ2-5
abundance: NA
d_gene: TRBD2
v_gene: TRBV6-5

CDR3nt: TGCGCCAGCAGCTTGGAGAGGGGGGCAGCCACAGATACGCAGTATTTT
CDR3aa: CASSLERGAATDTQYF
j_gene: TRBJ2-3
abundance: NA
d_gene: NA
v_gene: TRBV5-1

CDR3nt: TGTGCCAGCAGCTTAGGTTTGGCTAGGGGGGCAGGGGGCACAGATACGCAGTATTTT
CDR3aa: CASSLGLARGAGGTDTQYF
j_gene: TRBJ2-3
abundance: NA
d_gene: NA
v_gene: TRBV7-2

CDR3nt: TGTGCCAGCAGTACCAACCCCCCAGCCAGGGTTGCCACTGAAGCTTTCTTT
CDR3aa: CASSTNPPARVATEAFF
j_gene: TRBJ1-1
abundance: NA
d_gene: NA
v_gene: TRBV27

CDR3nt: TGTGCCAGCAGTTTACCAGGCCACGGGGGCTCCTACGAGCAGTACTTC
CDR3aa: CASSLPGHGGSYEQYF
j_gene: TRBJ2-7
abundance: NA
d_gene: NA
v_gene: TRBV28

CDR3nt: TGTGCCAGCAGCCAAGCGGGCACAGATACGCAGTATTTT
CDR3aa: CASSQAGTDTQYF
j_gene: TRBJ2-3
abundance: NA
d_gene: NA
v_gene: TRBV14

CDR3nt: TGCGCCAGCAGTCAGGGATTCTCTGGGGCCAACGTCCTGACTTTC
CDR3aa: CASSQGFSGANVLTF
j_gene: TRBJ2-6
abundance: NA
d_gene: NA
v_gene: TRBV5-1

CDR3nt: TGTGCCAGCAGCTTAGACGCAGGCCCCCAAGCTTTCTTT
CDR3aa: CASSLDAGPQAFF
j_gene: TRBJ1-1
abundance: NA
d_gene: NA
v_gene: TRBV7-3

CDR3nt: TGTGCCAGCAGCTTAGGAGCGGGGGGGTTCACAGATACGCAGTATTTT
CDR3aa: CASSLGAGGFTDTQYF
j_gene: TRBJ2-3
abundance: NA
d_gene: TRBD2
v_gene: TRBV7-9

CDR3nt: TGTGCCAGCAGTCCGGGACCCCGAGGGGGGGCCAACGTCCTGACTTTC
CDR3aa: CASSPGPRGGANVLTF
j_gene: TRBJ2-6
abundance: NA
d_gene: NA
v_gene: TRBV7-3

CDR3nt: TGTGCCAGCACCGAACAAGAGACCCAGTACTTC
CDR3aa: CASTEQETQYF
j_gene: TRBJ2-5
abundance: NA
d_gene: NA
v_gene: TRBV6-5

CDR3nt: TGCAGCGCCCGGTTACGGGGTTGGGACAATGAGCAGTTCTTC
CDR3aa: CSARLRGWDNEQFF
j_gene: TRBJ2-1
abundance: few
d_gene: NA
v_gene: TRBV29-1

CDR3nt: TGTGCCAGCAGTGGACTAGCGGGGGCTACCTACAATGAGCAGTTCTTC
CDR3aa: CASSGLAGATYNEQFF
j_gene: TRBJ2-1
abundance: NA
d_gene: TRBD2
v_gene: TRBV2

CDR3nt: TGTGCCAGTAGTATTGCCCCTAACGATATAGATGGCTACACCTTC
CDR3aa: CASSIAPNDIDGYTF
j_gene: TRBJ1-2
abundance: NA
d_gene: NA
v_gene: TRBV19

CDR3nt: TGTGCCAGCAGTGAAGGGCCCAATTCATTCAATGAGCAGTTCTTC
CDR3aa: CASSEGPNSFNEQFF
j_gene: TRBJ2-1
abundance: NA
d_gene: NA
v_gene: TRBV6-4

CDR3nt: TGTGCTAGCAGCGCCCTTCTGGCGGCCCATAATGAGCAGTTCTTC
CDR3aa: CASSALLAAHNEQFF
j_gene: TRBJ2-1
abundance: NA
d_gene: NA
v_gene: TRBV7-7

CDR3nt: TGTGCCAGCACCGTCTCTCACCCGGAGGGGCGGCAGTACTTC
CDR3aa: CASTVSHPEGRQYF
j_gene: TRBJ2-7
abundance: NA
d_gene: NA
v_gene: TRBV28

CDR3nt: TGTGCCAGCAATGGTCTAGCGGGCTCCTACGAGCAGTACTTC
CDR3aa: CASNGLAGSYEQYF
j_gene: TRBJ2-7
abundance: NA
d_gene: TRBD2
v_gene: TRBV2

CDR3nt: TGTGCCAGCAGTGCCCGTCGACCCGACACTGAAGCTTTCTTT
CDR3aa: CASSARRPDTEAFF
j_gene: TRBJ1-1
abundance: NA
d_gene: NA
v_gene: TRBV2